These T cell receptor beta chains were read from a single sample in a study of Tregs in tolerant kidney transplant recipients. Here immunoSEQ multiplex PCR was the method, and the copy in TCRdb shows in-frame clones only, minus some. The data show over 2,500 clones, approximately 40% seen once. These receptors lack a known antigen. The sequenced sample was Tregs from blood cultured with allogeneic cells. The receptors shown here come from a human donor in good health. CDR3s include the opening cysteine and the closing phenylalanine or tryptophan. The order of the fields is clone size, V gene, J gene, CDR3 protein. Clone size, where shown, is once, few, many, or a class for clones that have expanded.

>few|TRBV5-1|TRBJ1-1
CASKAGQGRMNTEAFF
>medium-sized|TRBV10-3|TRBJ2-5
CASSGGRGRQETQYF
>.|TRBV5-1|TRBJ1-1
CASSLVRGIGGFEAFF
>.|TRBV7-8|TRBJ2-5
CASSAQGYQETQYF
>.|TRBV5-1|TRBJ1-4
CASSLGTSATNEKLFF
>medium-sized|TRBV14|TRBJ2-3
CASSQGLVDTQYF
>.|TRBV9|TRBJ2-2
CASSTGPGELFF
>.|TRBV7-9|TRBJ1-2
CASSSRSDHRVGNYGYTF
>.|TRBV6-6|TRBJ2-7
CASSRPSRGVHEQYF
>.|TRBV5-6|TRBJ1-5
CASSLAGANQPQHF
>few|TRBV7-4|TRBJ2-7
CASSPKKGYEQYF
>medium-sized|TRBV18|TRBJ2-1
CASSPLTSASLGYNEQFF
>.|TRBV5-1|TRBJ1-2
CASSPDRNYGYTF
>few|TRBV6-6|TRBJ2-7
CASRQGQGTYEQYF
>.|TRBV18|TRBJ2-7
CASSPDRSSYEQYF
>.|TRBV5-1|TRBJ2-5
CASSKLGPGGETQYF
>.|TRBV6-9|TRBJ2-1
CASRRNNEQFF
>medium-sized|TRBV5-1|TRBJ2-2
CASSLDSGLNTGELFF
>.|TRBV30|TRBJ2-5
CAWSKRGGLLQTQYF
>.|TRBV11-3|TRBJ2-1
CASSKGLAGGPSYNEQFF
>large|TRBV9|TRBJ2-2
CASTRTGELFF
>.|TRBV29-1|TRBJ1-1
CSARTGVRNTEAFF
>.|TRBV5-1|TRBJ1-2
CASRNPGGGFYGYTF
>.|TRBV2|TRBJ2-4
CASSLAGGQWNIQYF
>.|TRBV5-4|TRBJ2-7
CASSFGTGTSYEQYF
>medium-sized|TRBV19|TRBJ2-2
CASTLLGGLSTGELFF
>medium-sized|TRBV18|TRBJ1-1
CASSPQGRPNTEAFF
>.|TRBV5-1|TRBJ1-2
CASSLDAWISGYGYTF
>medium-sized|TRBV7-8|TRBJ1-1
CASSSLSGADTEAFF
>.|TRBV10-1|TRBJ2-5
CASSEYSWETQYF
>few|TRBV10-2|TRBJ2-4
CASSNLNEGMGGIQYF
>.|TRBV5-1|TRBJ2-7
CASSSGGTGFYEQYF
>.|TRBV6-1|TRBJ1-3
CASSDQYGYRVNTIYF
>few|TRBV6-6|TRBJ2-4
CASSYPDSQNIQYF
>few|TRBV6-5|TRBJ1-2
CASSYTRQAPWGYTF
>.|TRBV6-6|TRBJ2-7
CASRGLAGGYEQYF
>few|TRBV7-8|TRBJ1-1
CASSSKVNTEAFF
>large|TRBV30|TRBJ1-1
CAWKEGGGVNTEAFF
>.|TRBV5-4|TRBJ2-3
CASSWGGRTSTDTQYF
>few|TRBV5-1|TRBJ1-6
CASSFTGVRNSPLHF
>.|TRBV19|TRBJ2-1
CASNIGSKQFF
>.|TRBV10-3|TRBJ1-2
CAISGGTGRGYGYTF